This T cell receptor (beta chain) was observed in a study of regulatory T cells in long-lasting Graves disease. Construction of the TCR beta libraries employed iRepertoire HTBI primers in conjunction with Arm-PCR of CDR3 regions. One entry per CDR3 protein results from TCRdb running MiXCR on the multiplex PCR reads. The profile shows a few hundred thousand distinct CDR3 sequences, about 17% of them singletons. The CDR3 is made up of 16 amino acids. V was cut by 6 bases and J by 0 bases, with 14 bases left in between. Germline V lookup: CDR1 MNHNS, CDR2 SASEGT. Time point here: newly diagnosed GD, antithyroid drugs for less than 3 months. Generation of the TCR library employed RNA extracted from PBMCs. Graves' disease diagnosis used American Thyroid Association guidelines. These same records also appear under a second study, on T cells in Graves' hyperthyroidism and ophthalmopathy. That work adds: HTBI primers were the set used in a first-round RT-PCR of the TCR CDR3.

The chain links TRBV6-1 to TRBJ1-4; a possible D gene is TRBD1 (6 bases). The receptor's source is a woman aged 18 to 35 with Graves disease. Sequenced here: peripheral blood mononuclear cells (PBMCs), sampled at new diagnosis, from a patient treated with antithyroid drugs. This CDR3 is CASRTTGYATNEKLFF. The DNA for the CDR3 is TGTGCCAGCAGAACGACAGGCTATGCAACTAATGAAAAACTGTTTTTT.